A selection of T cell receptor beta chains follows, all from one sample in a study of T-cell reconstitution after alpha-beta-depleted transplantation in children. TCRdb processed the PCR reads anew with MiXCR; each CDR3 protein has one entry. The sample consists of 640,000 or so distinct CDR3 sequences, roughly 15% of them appearing once. Sequences were derived from PBMCs from the stem cell graft donor, sampled from the stem cell graft. These receptors all stem from a human donor who donated a stem cell graft to a child with acute myeloid leukemia. The CDR3 runs from the conserved cysteine through the conserved F or W. D genes are given only for firm matches. The size of a clone is reported for some rows only, either as once, few or many, or as a class for expanded clones.

V gene	clone size	J gene	D gene	CDR3 DNA	CDR3 protein
TRBV5-1	NA	TRBJ2-5	TRBD1	TGCGCCAGCAGCTTGCAACAGGGGGAGACCCAGTACTTC	CASSLQQGETQYF
TRBV7-2	NA	TRBJ2-5	NA	TGTGCCAGCAGCCGGGCCCCAGACTCGACGGAGACCCAGTACTTC	CASSRAPDSTETQYF
TRBV29-1	many	TRBJ2-7	NA	TGCAGCGTGACCTTCACCGGACAGTCCTACGAGCAGTACTTC	CSVTFTGQSYEQYF
TRBV15	few	TRBJ2-1	NA	TGTGCCACCAGCAGAGAAGGGGGGCAATACAATGAGCAGTTCTTC	CATSREGGQYNEQFF
TRBV7-2	many	TRBJ2-7	NA	TGTGCCAGCAGGGTTTCTTACGAGCAGTACTTC	CASRVSYEQYF
TRBV7-9	NA	TRBJ1-2	NA	TGTGCCAGCAGCCTACCCGGGACGAGCAACTATGGCTACACCTTC	CASSLPGTSNYGYTF
TRBV6-1	few	TRBJ2-2	TRBD1	TGTGCCAGCAGTACCCGGGGACAGGGGGCGCAGACCGGGGAGCTGTTTTTT	CASSTRGQGAQTGELFF
TRBV7-2	few	TRBJ2-3	TRBD2	TGTGCCAGCAGCCCCGGGCGGGGGGGTAGCACAGATACGCAGTATTTT	CASSPGRGGSTDTQYF
TRBV20-1	many	TRBJ2-7	NA	TGCAGTGCTAGAGATCAAGGGGGGGACTACGAGCAGTACTTC	CSARDQGGDYEQYF
TRBV5-1	few	TRBJ1-1	TRBD1	TGCGCCAGCAGCTTTTACAGGGGGCGCGGCACTGAAGCTTTCTTT	CASSFYRGRGTEAFF
TRBV15	NA	TRBJ1-1	NA	TGTGCCACCAGCGGAACCATGAACACTGAAGCTTTCTTT	CATSGTMNTEAFF
TRBV24-1	NA	TRBJ2-2	TRBD1	TGTGCCACCGGAGCCCGGGACAGCCCAAACACCGGGGAGCTGTTTTTT	CATGARDSPNTGELFF
TRBV5-8	NA	TRBJ2-7	TRBD1	TGTGCCAGCACGTCCGGGACAGGGGCATGGGAGCAGTACTTC	CASTSGTGAWEQYF
TRBV20-1	many	TRBJ1-5	NA	TGCAGTGCTAGAGATCCGTCTAGGGGGTGGCGTCAGCCCCAGCATTTT	CSARDPSRGWRQPQHF
TRBV27	few	TRBJ2-3	NA	TGTGCCAGCACCCGAGGCAGGGCTAAAGGGGGGCCAGATACGCAGTATTTT	CASTRGRAKGGPDTQYF
TRBV6-1	few	TRBJ1-1	NA	TGTGCCAGCAGGAGGGGGGGCAGTACTGAAGCTTTCTTT	CASRRGGSTEAFF
TRBV6-5	many	TRBJ2-2	TRBD1	TGTGCCAGCAGTAGGACAGGGGAAGGTGGGGAGCTGTTTTTT	CASSRTGEGGELFF
TRBV21-1	NA	TRBJ1-6	NA	TGTGCCAGAACATACCGAGTGGTCGGGGAGCATTCACCCCTCCACTTT	CARTYRVVGEHSPLHF
TRBV7-8	NA	TRBJ1-5	TRBD1	TGTGCCACGGACAGGGGAAGCAATCAGCCCCAGCATTTT	CATDRGSNQPQHF
TRBV7-2	NA	TRBJ1-2	NA	TGTGCCAGCAGTCGCCGGGGGCCTTCAGGGGACTATGGCTACACCTTC	CASSRRGPSGDYGYTF
TRBV6-2/TRBV6-3	few	TRBJ2-2	NA	TGTGCCAGCAGTTATCGGTTTCAAGACGGGGAGCTGTTTTTT	CASSYRFQDGELFF
TRBV24-1	NA	TRBJ2-5	NA	TGTGCCACCAGTGACTTCACGAAGAGGGGGCAAGAGACCCAGTACTTC	CATSDFTKRGQETQYF
TRBV7-3	NA	TRBJ1-1	TRBD1	TGTGCCAGCAGCTTAATTGGGACAGGGGGGATCACTGAAGCTTTCTTT	CASSLIGTGGITEAFF
TRBV6-6	few	TRBJ1-4	NA	TGTGCCAGCGGTCCGATTGAAAAACTGTTTTTT	CASGPIEKLFF
TRBV7-8	NA	TRBJ2-5	NA	TGTGCCAGCAGCTTAGAGATGAGAAACCGCCAAGAGACCCAGTACTTC	CASSLEMRNRQETQYF
TRBV10-3	many	TRBJ1-2	NA	TGTGCCATCAGTGAGTCAGAACACCCTTCAGCTAACTATGGCTACACCTTC	CAISESEHPSANYGYTF
TRBV29-1	many	TRBJ2-5	NA	TGCAGCGTTGACCCACCGGGGGGCGAGAAGACCCAGTACTTC	CSVDPPGGEKTQYF
TRBV12-3/TRBV12-4	NA	TRBJ2-3	NA	TGTGCCAGCAGCTGGGGACACAGCACAGATACGCAGTATTTT	CASSWGHSTDTQYF
TRBV12-3/TRBV12-4	NA	TRBJ1-5	NA	TGTGCCAGCAGGCCGGGGGGGAATAGCAATCAGCCCCAGCATTTT	CASRPGGNSNQPQHF
TRBV4-1	NA	TRBJ2-1	TRBD2	TGCGCCAGCAGCCTACTAGGGGAGGGCAATGAGCAGTTCTTC	CASSLLGEGNEQFF
TRBV7-2	few	TRBJ2-3	TRBD2	TGTGCCAGCAGCTTAGGACCTAGCGGGCAGTATTTT	CASSLGPSGQYF
TRBV20-1	many	TRBJ2-1	NA	TGCAGTGCTAGGACAAGTACGAGGAATGAGCAGTTCTTC	CSARTSTRNEQFF
TRBV11-2	few	TRBJ2-1	TRBD2	TGTGCCAGCAGCTTAGACTACAGCGGGGCCTACAATGAGCAGTTCTTC	CASSLDYSGAYNEQFF
TRBV3-1	NA	TRBJ2-2	TRBD2	TGTGCCAGCAGCCACCTACGCCGGGTAGCGGGGCCCAACACCGGGGAGCTGTTTTTT	CASSHLRRVAGPNTGELFF
TRBV29-1	many	TRBJ1-2	NA	TGCAGCGCCTATAGGGGGGGCGGCTACACCTTC	CSAYRGGGYTF
TRBV20-1	many	TRBJ2-4	NA	TGCAGTGCCGGACCTAGCGACAACATTCAGTACTTC	CSAGPSDNIQYF
TRBV20-1	NA	TRBJ2-7	NA	TGCAGTGCAACCAGGACCGACCCCTACGAGCAGTACTTC	CSATRTDPYEQYF
TRBV5-1	many	TRBJ2-5	NA	TGCGCCAGCAGCACAAGGACGGGGCAACAAGAGACCCAGTACTTC	CASSTRTGQQETQYF
TRBV12-3/TRBV12-4	NA	TRBJ2-1	NA	TGTGCCAGCACCCTTTCACATGAAGGGGGTTGGGAGCAGTTCTTC	CASTLSHEGGWEQFF
TRBV2	NA	TRBJ1-1	NA	TGTGCCAGCAGTGAACAGGGTATGAACGCTGAAGCTTTCTTT	CASSEQGMNAEAFF
TRBV25-1	few	TRBJ2-1	TRBD1	TGTGCCAGCTTCTCGGACAGGCCCACGGATGAGCAGTTCTTC	CASFSDRPTDEQFF
TRBV4-3	NA	TRBJ2-3	NA	TGCGCCAGCAGCCTGCACCTAGCTCCCGCTAGCACAGATACGCAGTATTTT	CASSLHLAPASTDTQYF
TRBV20-1	many	TRBJ1-2	NA	TGCAGTGCTAGAGCCGCGCCAGGGGCCTATGGCTACACCTTC	CSARAAPGAYGYTF
TRBV28	NA	TRBJ2-5	NA	TGTGCCAGCAGTTTCGGGGATGTTGGGCAAGAGACCCAGTACTTC	CASSFGDVGQETQYF
TRBV29-1	many	TRBJ1-4	NA	TGCAGCGCCGCGTTTCAGATAGATGAAAAACTGTTTTTT	CSAAFQIDEKLFF
TRBV12-3/TRBV12-4	NA	TRBJ2-1	NA	TGTGCCAGCAGTTTAGGGGGGCAGGGTTCCCCGTTCTCCTACAATGAGCAGTTCTTC	CASSLGGQGSPFSYNEQFF
TRBV12-3/TRBV12-4	NA	TRBJ2-2	NA	TGTGCCAGCAACCATCTGGGGGCGACCCGGGAGCTGTTTTTT	CASNHLGATRELFF
TRBV20-1	many	TRBJ1-1	NA	TGCAGTGCTGAGAGGTGGGGGACTACTGAAGCTTTCTTT	CSAERWGTTEAFF
TRBV27	few	TRBJ2-2	NA	TGTGCCAGCAGTTTTGAGGTTGCCGGGGAGCTGTTTTTT	CASSFEVAGELFF
TRBV20-1	few	TRBJ1-5	NA	TGCAGTGTAGGAGCGCCTGAGGGTCAGCCCCAGCATTTT	CSVGAPEGQPQHF
TRBV6-5	NA	TRBJ2-2	NA	TGTGCCAGCAGTTACGCTGTTCGCGGGGAGCTGTTTTTT	CASSYAVRGELFF
TRBV20-1	NA	TRBJ1-4	NA	TGCAGTGCTCCGGACAGTCTAAATGAAAAACTGTTTTTT	CSAPDSLNEKLFF
TRBV11-2	few	TRBJ2-2	TRBD2	TGTGCCAGTAGGGGACTAGGGAGCACCGGGGAGCTGTTTTTT	CASRGLGSTGELFF